The clone carrying this T cell receptor (beta chain) was counted ten times or more. What it binds is not known. This sample is drawn from a study of T-cell reconstitution after alpha-beta-depleted transplantation in children. General study findings and limits: Expanded clones from the graft, numbering several hundred, reportedly supplied alpha-beta T cells about two months after transplant. One year after transplant, T-cell counts and diversity came mostly from newly produced T cells. Surviving recipient T cells and intrathymic progenitors accounted for some patients' high TCRbeta diversity at day 60.

The CDR3 sequence is 15 residues long. V was pared by 4 bases and J by 0 bases, with 7 bases of the junction left unmatched. The germline gives CDR1 SGHRS, CDR2 YFSETQ. Preparation of the TCRbeta library involved a method that used unique molecular identifiers. TCRdb called the PCR reads again in MiXCR, with one record for every CDR3 protein. The sample includes 400,000 to 550,000 distinct CDR3 sequences, roughly a tenth of them seen just once. The receptor was derived from a child under 10 years old with inherited bone marrow failure, due to receive a stem cell transplant. This chain uses TRBV5-1 with TRBJ2-7; 7 nucleotides align to TRBD2. Here the sequenced sample was PBMCs, taken before TCRalphabeta/CD19-depleted stem cell transplant. Here the CDR3 reads CASSPGGALSYEQYF. In nucleotides, the CDR3 is TGCGCCAGCAGCCCGGGAGGCGCGCTCTCCTACGAGCAGTACTTC.